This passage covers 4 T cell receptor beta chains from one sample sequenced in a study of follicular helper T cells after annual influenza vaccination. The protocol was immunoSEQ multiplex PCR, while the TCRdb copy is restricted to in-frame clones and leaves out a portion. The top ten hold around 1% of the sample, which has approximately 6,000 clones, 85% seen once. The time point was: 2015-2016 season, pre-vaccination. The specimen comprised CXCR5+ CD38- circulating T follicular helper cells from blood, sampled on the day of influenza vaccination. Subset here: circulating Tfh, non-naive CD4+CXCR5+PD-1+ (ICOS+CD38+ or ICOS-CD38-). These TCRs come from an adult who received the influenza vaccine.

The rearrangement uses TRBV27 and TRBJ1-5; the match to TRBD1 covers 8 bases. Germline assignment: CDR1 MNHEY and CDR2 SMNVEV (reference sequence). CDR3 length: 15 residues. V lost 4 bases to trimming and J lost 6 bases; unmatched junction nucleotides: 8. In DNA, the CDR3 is TGTGCCAGCAGTTCCCGGACAGGGCGAGGTCAGCCCCAGCATTTT. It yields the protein CASSSRTGRGQPQHF.

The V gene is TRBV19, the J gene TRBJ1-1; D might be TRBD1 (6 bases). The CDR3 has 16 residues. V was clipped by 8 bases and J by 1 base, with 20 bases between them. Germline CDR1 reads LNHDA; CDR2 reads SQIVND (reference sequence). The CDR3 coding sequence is TGTGCCAGTCGAGGAGGGGGACTCCCTGGGAACACTGAAGCTTTCTTT. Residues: CASRGGGLPGNTEAFF.

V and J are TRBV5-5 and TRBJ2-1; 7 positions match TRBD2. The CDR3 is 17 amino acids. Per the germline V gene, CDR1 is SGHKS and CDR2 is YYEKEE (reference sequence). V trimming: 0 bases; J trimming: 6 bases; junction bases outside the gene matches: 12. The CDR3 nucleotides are TGTGCCAGCAGCTTGGCGGGAGGCTCAAGAAGTTCCAATGAGCAGTTCTTC. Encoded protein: CASSLAGGSRSSNEQFF.

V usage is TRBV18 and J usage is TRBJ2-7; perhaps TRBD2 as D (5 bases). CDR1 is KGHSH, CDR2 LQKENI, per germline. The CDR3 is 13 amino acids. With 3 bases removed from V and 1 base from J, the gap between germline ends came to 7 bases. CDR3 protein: CASSPEVSYEQYF. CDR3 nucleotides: TGTGCCAGCTCACCGGAGGTATCCTACGAGCAGTACTTC.